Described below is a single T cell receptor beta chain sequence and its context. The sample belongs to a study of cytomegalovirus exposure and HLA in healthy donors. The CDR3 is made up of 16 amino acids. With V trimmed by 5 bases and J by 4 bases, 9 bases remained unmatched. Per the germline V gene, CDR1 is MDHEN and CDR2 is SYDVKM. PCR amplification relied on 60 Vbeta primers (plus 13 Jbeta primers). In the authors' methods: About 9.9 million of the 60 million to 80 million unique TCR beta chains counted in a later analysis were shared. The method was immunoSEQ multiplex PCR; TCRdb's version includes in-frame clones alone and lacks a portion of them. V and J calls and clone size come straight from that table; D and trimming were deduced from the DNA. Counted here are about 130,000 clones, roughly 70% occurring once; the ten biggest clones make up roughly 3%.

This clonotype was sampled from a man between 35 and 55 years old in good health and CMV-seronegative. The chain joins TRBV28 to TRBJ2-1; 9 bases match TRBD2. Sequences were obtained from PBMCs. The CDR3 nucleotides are TGTGCCAGCAGTATCCCCGCTAGCGGGACATACAATGAGCAGTTCTTC. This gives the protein CASSIPASGTYNEQFF.